This section outlines one TCR beta chain sequence together with its context. The antigen is undetermined. This specimen belongs to a study of Ad26.COV2.S vaccination and SARS-CoV-2 variants. Treatment reported: roughly 19 received Ad26.COV2.S at low or high dose, single or two shots; about 5 received placebo; per-sample allocation not given. Specimen acquisition occurred on day 63 following the initial vaccine or placebo injection. Expression of Wuhan-strain SARS-CoV-2 spike came from the Ad26 vector that formed the vaccine. Germline V CDR1 and CDR2: ENHRY, SYGVKD. CDR3 length: 13 residues. J gave up 4 bases and V 6 bases, and 6 bases lay outside the gene matches. Sequenced by immunoSEQ multiplex PCR; TCRdb stores in-frame clones only, minus some. Of about 480,000 clones in the sample, approximately 90% were seen once. Study results and limitations: Total responses of T cells may have been underestimated by the analyses of TCR breadth and depth. Breadth of non-spike TCRs did not differ between vaccinees and placebo recipients. Placebo recipients trailed vaccine recipients in spike-specific TCR breadth.

The chain couples TRBV10-3 to TRBJ2-7; 7 nucleotides align to TRBD1. This TCR was sampled from a person between 18 and 60 years old who received the Ad26.COV2.S COVID-19 vaccine or a placebo. The sequencing used peripheral blood, collected in a trial of Ad26.COV2.S vaccine versus placebo. For the CDR3, the DNA is TGTGCCATCAGCCGACAGGGTGGGTACGAGCAGTACTTC. Amino acid sequence: CAISRQGGYEQYF.